The rows below give T cell receptor beta chains drawn from one sample of a study of blood T cell repertoires in COVID-19. Using immunoSEQ multiplex PCR, the repertoire was profiled, and TCRdb retains in-frame clones only, with some absent. The table shows about 150,000 clones, with 87% occurring only once. Source material: peripheral blood. All receptors derive from a human donor in a cohort sampled during active COVID-19. Both conserved end residues are part of each CDR3. A D gene is named only where the DNA matches it firmly.

>TRBV28|.|TRBJ1-5
CASQGLISNQPQHF
>TRBV6-1|.|TRBJ1-2
CASSERGGYGYTF
>TRBV7-9|.|TRBJ2-2
CASTERGNTGELFF
>TRBV5-1|.|TRBJ1-4
CASSELLNEKLFF
>TRBV5-6|TRBD1|TRBJ2-1
CASSRPGQGDNEQFF
>TRBV5-1|.|TRBJ2-7
CASSPQTFEGEQYF
>TRBV2|TRBD1|TRBJ1-1
CASRPDRENTEAFF
>TRBV13|TRBD2|TRBJ2-7
CASSPWTSYEQYF
>TRBV5-1|.|TRBJ1-2
CASSLDSVDYGYTF
>TRBV2|.|TRBJ2-3
CASSIAVLNTDTQYF
>TRBV7-9|TRBD1|TRBJ1-2
CASSLITGGPYGYTF
>TRBV4-3|.|TRBJ2-3
CASSQDSEGYSTDTQYF
>TRBV7-8|TRBD1|TRBJ2-5
CASSLAVTGGPETQYF
>TRBV7-9|TRBD2|TRBJ2-7
CASSPPAGGLNEQYF
>TRBV7-2|TRBD1|TRBJ1-2
CASSTRGQGAGYGYTF
>TRBV2|TRBD1|TRBJ2-7
CASSAAGGGEEQYF
>TRBV7-9|.|TRBJ2-3
CASSSITTTTDTQYF
>TRBV7-3|.|TRBJ2-6
CASSLGMGSSGANVLTF
>TRBV5-1|.|TRBJ1-1
CASSSQGSSTEAFF
>TRBV27|TRBD1|TRBJ1-4
CASSVRGLTNEKLFF
>TRBV7-2|TRBD2|TRBJ2-1
CASSLAIGGLAGGGGFF
>TRBV4-1|.|TRBJ2-1
CASSQAAGAYEQFF
>TRBV6-5|.|TRBJ2-7
CASSYSRGPAGSEQYF
>TRBV19|TRBD1|TRBJ1-2
CASSGQAAFYGYTF
>TRBV30|.|TRBJ1-6
CAWRTTGPPNSPLHF
>TRBV7-8|.|TRBJ1-1
CASSLALRAGGELEAFF
>TRBV4-3|TRBD1|TRBJ1-1
CASSQAGTANTEAFF
>TRBV29-1|.|TRBJ2-7
CSVARRDGAYEQYF
>TRBV18|TRBD1|TRBJ2-5
CASSLSVLGQGVGETQYF
>TRBV7-9|TRBD1|TRBJ1-1
CASRPDRVRRNTEAFF
>TRBV6-5|TRBD1|TRBJ2-5
CASRSIGGRETQYF
>TRBV4-3|.|TRBJ1-3
CASSQVYRVYSGNTIYF
>TRBV9|.|TRBJ2-7
CASSAHQGPSYEQYF
>TRBV30|.|TRBJ2-5
CAWSAGRETQYF
>TRBV29-1|.|TRBJ1-6
CSVEVGAGSPLHF
>TRBV6-7|TRBD2|TRBJ2-2
CASSLTSAGELFF